Below, 9 T cell receptor beta chains from the same sample are listed, as sequenced in a study of T cell changes during pregnancy in multiple sclerosis. The assay was immunoSEQ multiplex PCR, and TCRdb's table has in-frame clones only and misses some. This table holds tens of thousands of clones, roughly 92% found once. This material consisted of peripheral blood, taken after pregnancy. These receptors were obtained from a female donor with multiple sclerosis, enrolled in a pregnancy study.

CDR3 in DNA: TGTGCCTGGAGTGCCTTAGGGGGCACAGATACGCAGTATTTT. Its translation is CAWSALGGTDTQYF. The V gene is TRBV30, the J gene TRBJ2-3, with D perhaps TRBD1 (5 bases). Trimming pared 1 base from V and 1 base from J, leaving 9 bases between. Per the germline V gene, CDR1 is GTSNPN and CDR2 is SVGIG (reference sequence). The CDR3 runs 14 residues.

The CDR3 DNA is TGTGCCAGCAGTTTATCTGCGGGGGGCTACGTGGGTGAGCAGTTCTTC. The encoded protein is CASSLSAGGYVGEQFF. The chain employs TRBV27 and TRBJ2-1, with 8 bases matching TRBD2. Germline V gene lookup returns CDR1 MNHEY and CDR2 SMNVEV (reference sequence). The CDR3 totals 16 residues. The ends lost 0 bases at V and 9 bases at J; junction bases unmatched: 10.

The J gene is TRBJ2-6, the V gene TRBV5-6; D gene ambiguous. From germline, CDR1 is SGHDT and CDR2 YYEEEE. The V and J ends lost 2 bases and 3 bases respectively, with 3 bases between them. The CDR3 contains 13 residues. The CDR3 here is CASSFNGANVLTF. CDR3 bases: TGTGCCAGCAGCTTTAATGGGGCCAACGTCCTGACTTTC.

V usage is TRBV4-1 and J usage is TRBJ1-2; D gene uncertain. The V and J ends lost 0 bases and 4 bases respectively, with 3 bases between them. Germline V lookup: CDR1 MGHRA, CDR2 YSYEKL. This CDR3 has 12 residues. CDR3 nucleotides: TGCGCCAGCAGCCAAGACCGCTATGGCTACACCTTC. This encodes CASSQDRYGYTF.

The chain employs TRBV4-1 and TRBJ2-3; 7 positions match TRBD1. J gave up 2 bases and V 7 bases, and 6 bases lay outside the gene matches. Germline V gene data show CDR1 as MGHRA and CDR2 as YSYEKL. This CDR3 comprises 14 residues. The CDR3, as DNA: TGCGCCAGCACTAGGGGGCCAGACACAGATACGCAGTATTTT. It specifies CASTRGPDTDTQYF.

The genes are TRBV5-4 and TRBJ2-7; 8 positions agree with TRBD1. J gave up 3 bases and V 4 bases, and 6 bases lay outside the gene matches. CDR1 SGHNT and CDR2 YYREEE come from the germline V gene (reference sequence). The CDR3 loop spans 14 amino acids. Here the CDR3 reads CASSAGQEGYEQYF. The DNA of the CDR3 is TGTGCCAGCAGCGCGGGACAGGAAGGCTACGAGCAGTACTTC.

CDR3 sequence (DNA): TGCGCCAGCAGCTTGGATTCCAGGGACGAGCAGTACTTC. It is translated as CASSLDSRDEQYF. The chain links TRBV5-1 to TRBJ2-7, with a weak D call TRBD1 (5 bases). The CDR3 contains 13 residues. From germline, CDR1 is SGHRS and CDR2 YFSETQ. V dropped 0 bases and J dropped 5 bases, with 9 bases sitting between them.

This chain uses TRBV5-4 with TRBJ2-7; 7 bases match TRBD2. CDR3 length: 16 amino acids. V shed 0 bases, J shed 2 bases, and the junction held 8 bases outside the gene matches. Looked up from germline, CDR1 is SGHNT and CDR2 is YYREEE (reference sequence). CDR3 nucleotides: TGTGCCAGCAGCTTGGGAGCGGGGCTACGCCCCTACGAGCAGTACTTC. This translates into CASSLGAGLRPYEQYF.

The gene calls are TRBV5-1 and TRBJ2-2; no clear D. The germline V gene encodes CDR1 SGHRS and CDR2 YFSETQ. The CDR3 is made up of 16 amino acids. Between the trimmed V and J ends, which lost 0 bases and 0 bases, there was a span of 9 bases. CDR3 sequence: CASSLASQANTGELFF. As DNA, the CDR3 is TGCGCCAGCAGCTTGGCCAGCCAGGCGAACACCGGGGAGCTGTTTTTT. Complete variable domain (other parts from reference TRBV5-1 and TRBJ2-2): KAGVTQTPRYLIKTRGQQVTLSCSPISGHRSVSWYQQTPGQGLQFLFEYFSETQRNKGNFPGRFSGRQFSNSRSEMNVSTLELGDSALYLCASSLASQANTGELFFGEGSRLTVL.